Following are 4 T cell receptor beta chains from one sample sequenced in a study of CD8 T cells in ankylosing spondylitis. TCRdb called the 5' RACE reads again in MiXCR, with one record for every CDR3 protein. The sample carries approximately 140,000 distinct CDR3 sequences, approximately 8.4% recorded once. Material: synovial fluid, either unsorted or a sorted T cell fraction (not recorded which). These receptor sequences come from a male donor with ankylosing spondylitis.

This clonotype showed up many times. The chain recombines TRBV7-9 with TRBJ1-1; D call uncertain. The CDR3 extends over 14 amino acids. The V gene lost 5 bases and the J gene lost 3 bases, with 13 bases spanning the gap. CDR1 SEHNR and CDR2 FQNEAQ come from the germline V gene (reference sequence). CDR3 sequence: CASSPSLRHTEAFF. The CDR3 DNA reads as TGTGCCAGCAGCCCGAGTTTGAGGCACACTGAAGCTTTCTTT.

This clonotype was detected ten times or more. The chain carries TRBV28 and TRBJ2-1; D call uncertain. Germline CDR1 reads MDHEN; CDR2 reads SYDVKM. CDR3 length equals 12 residues. Trimming removed 6 bases at V and 9 bases at J, with 12 bases between. CDR3 protein: CASRTQVGEQFF. The DNA for the CDR3 is TGTGCCAGCAGAACTCAGGTGGGTGAGCAGTTCTTC.

In DNA form, the CDR3 reads TGCAGTGCTCACCGGGACTATGGAAATGAGCAGTTCTTC. Its protein product is CSAHRDYGNEQFF. The chain joins TRBV20-1 to TRBJ2-1; 7 bases map to TRBD2. Losses at the gene ends were 5 bases for V and 7 bases for J; bases not matched to a gene: 8. Germline V gene sequence: CDR1 DFQATT, CDR2 SNEGSKA (reference sequence). The CDR3 is made up of 13 amino acids.

This clonotype was counted a few times. The chain recombines TRBV20-1 with TRBJ2-1, with 9 bases matching TRBD2. Germline CDR1 DFQATT, CDR2 SNEGSKA (reference sequence). J lost 9 bases, V lost 0 bases, and 15 bases had no gene match. The CDR3 sequence is 17 residues long. In DNA form, the CDR3 reads TGCAGTGCTAGAGATCACCCTAGCGGGGTTTTTGTTCGTGAGCAGTTCTTC. Its translation: CSARDHPSGVFVREQFF.